This TCR beta chain stems from a study of blood T cell repertoires in COVID-19. Germline loops: CDR1 MRHNA, CDR2 SNTAGT. CDR3 length equals 19 residues. V lost 3 bases, J lost 0 bases, and 6 bases stayed unmatched. Repertoires were generated with immunoSEQ multiplex PCR, while TCRdb's copy carries only in-frame clones and drops some. The sample has about 170,000 clones; about 80% are singletons. The sequenced sample consisted of peripheral blood. The V and J genes are TRBV6-4 and TRBJ2-3; TRBD2 matches 16 bases. The source is a man aged 55 to 70 with acute or convalescent COVID-19. The CDR3 region has the DNA TGTGCCAGCAGTGATGGGACTAGCGGGGGGGCCCCCAGCACAGATACGCAGTATTTT. It codes for CASSDGTSGGAPSTDTQYF.